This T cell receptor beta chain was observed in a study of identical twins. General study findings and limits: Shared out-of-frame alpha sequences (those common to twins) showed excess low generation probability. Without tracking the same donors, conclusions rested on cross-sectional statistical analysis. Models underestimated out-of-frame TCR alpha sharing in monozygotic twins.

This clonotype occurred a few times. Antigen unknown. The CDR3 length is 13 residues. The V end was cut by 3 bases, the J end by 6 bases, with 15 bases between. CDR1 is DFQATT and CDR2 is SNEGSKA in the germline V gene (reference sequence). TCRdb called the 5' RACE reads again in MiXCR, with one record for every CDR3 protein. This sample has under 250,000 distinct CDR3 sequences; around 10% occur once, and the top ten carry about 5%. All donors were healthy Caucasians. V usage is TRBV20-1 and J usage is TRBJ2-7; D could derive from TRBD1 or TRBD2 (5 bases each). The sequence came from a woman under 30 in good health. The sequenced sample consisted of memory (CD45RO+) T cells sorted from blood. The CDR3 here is CSASLGTVGEQYF. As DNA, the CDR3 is TGCAGTGCTAGTCTGGGGACGGTGGGCGAGCAGTACTTC.